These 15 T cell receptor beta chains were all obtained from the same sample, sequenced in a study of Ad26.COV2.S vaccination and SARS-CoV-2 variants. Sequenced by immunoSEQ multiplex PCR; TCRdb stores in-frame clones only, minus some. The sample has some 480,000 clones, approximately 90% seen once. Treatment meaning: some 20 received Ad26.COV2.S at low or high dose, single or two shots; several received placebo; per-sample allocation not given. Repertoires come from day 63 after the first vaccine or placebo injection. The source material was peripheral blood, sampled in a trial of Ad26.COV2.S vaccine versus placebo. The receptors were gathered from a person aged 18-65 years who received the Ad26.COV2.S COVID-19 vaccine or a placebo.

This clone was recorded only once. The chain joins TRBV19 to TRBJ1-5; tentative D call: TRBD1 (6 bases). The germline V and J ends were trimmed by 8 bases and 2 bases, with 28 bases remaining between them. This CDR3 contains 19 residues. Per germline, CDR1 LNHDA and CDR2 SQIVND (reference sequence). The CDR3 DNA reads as TGTGCCAGTGATACCCGTTCGGGGGGGCGCGGTCGGGGCAATCAGCCCCAGCATTTT. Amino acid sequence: CASDTRSGGRGRGNQPQHF.

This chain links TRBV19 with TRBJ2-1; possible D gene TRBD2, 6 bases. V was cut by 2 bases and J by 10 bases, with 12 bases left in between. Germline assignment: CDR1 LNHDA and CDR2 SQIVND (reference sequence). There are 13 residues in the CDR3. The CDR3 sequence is CASSIKGGAEQFF. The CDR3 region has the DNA TGTGCCAGTAGTATAAAAGGCGGGGCGGAGCAGTTCTTC.

The CDR3 sequence is CAISESVNTEAFF. The CDR3 bases are TGTGCCATCAGTGAATCTGTGAACACTGAAGCTTTCTTT. The chain is built from TRBV10-3 and TRBJ1-1; D remains unclear. CDR1 is ENHRY and CDR2 is SYGVKD in the germline V gene. The CDR3 contains 13 residues. V gave up 3 bases and J gave up 0 bases, with 5 bases separating them.

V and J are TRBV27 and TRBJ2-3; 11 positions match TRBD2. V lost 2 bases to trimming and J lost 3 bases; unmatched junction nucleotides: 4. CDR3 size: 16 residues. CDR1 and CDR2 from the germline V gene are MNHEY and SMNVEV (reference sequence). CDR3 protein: CASSLRASGRTDTQYF. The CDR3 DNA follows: TGTGCCAGCAGTTTAAGGGCTAGCGGGAGGACAGATACGCAGTATTTT.

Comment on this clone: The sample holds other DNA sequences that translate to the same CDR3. The CDR3 region is CASSLSSYEQYF. The CDR3 region has the DNA TGTGCCAGCAGTTTATCCTCCTACGAGCAGTACTTC. V usage is TRBV6-2 or TRBV6-3 and J usage is TRBJ2-7; D ambiguous. CDR3 size: 12 residues. The germline V gene encodes CDR1 MNHEY and CDR2 SVGEGT. V gave up 4 bases and J gave up 0 bases, with 4 bases separating them.

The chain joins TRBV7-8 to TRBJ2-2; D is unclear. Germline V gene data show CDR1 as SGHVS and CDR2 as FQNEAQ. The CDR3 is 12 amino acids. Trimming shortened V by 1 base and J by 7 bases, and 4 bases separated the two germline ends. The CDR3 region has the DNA TGTGCCAGCAGCTTAGTTATCGGGGAGCTGTTTTTT. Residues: CASSLVIGELFF.

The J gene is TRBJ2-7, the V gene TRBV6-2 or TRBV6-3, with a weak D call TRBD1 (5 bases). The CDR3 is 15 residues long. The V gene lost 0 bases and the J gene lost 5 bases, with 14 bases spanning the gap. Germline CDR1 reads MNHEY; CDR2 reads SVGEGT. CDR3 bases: TGTGCCAGCAGTTACTCGATCAGGGTTAGGAACGAGCAGTACTTC. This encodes CASSYSIRVRNEQYF.

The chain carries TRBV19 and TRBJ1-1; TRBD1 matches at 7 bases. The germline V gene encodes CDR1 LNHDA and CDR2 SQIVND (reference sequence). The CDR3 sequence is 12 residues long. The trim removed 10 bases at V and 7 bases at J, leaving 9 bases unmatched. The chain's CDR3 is CAIGVRGSEAFF. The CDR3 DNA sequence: TGTGCCATTGGGGTCAGGGGGAGTGAAGCTTTCTTT.

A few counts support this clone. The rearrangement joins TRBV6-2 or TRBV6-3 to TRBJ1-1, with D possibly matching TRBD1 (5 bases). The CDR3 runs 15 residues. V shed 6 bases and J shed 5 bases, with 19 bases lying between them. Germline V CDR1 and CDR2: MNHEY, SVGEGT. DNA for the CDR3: TGTGCCAGCAGCAAACTACAGGCCGGTTGGACTGAAGCTTTCTTT. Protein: CASSKLQAGWTEAFF.

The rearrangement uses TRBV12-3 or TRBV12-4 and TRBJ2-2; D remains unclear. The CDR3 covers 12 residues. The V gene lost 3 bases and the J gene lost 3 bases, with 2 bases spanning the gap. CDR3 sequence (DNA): TGTGCCAGCAGTTTCTACACCGGGGAGCTGTTTTTT. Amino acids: CASSFYTGELFF.

CDR3 DNA: TGTGCCAGCAGTTCGCCTACAGCCGCCTACGAGCAGTACTTC. This encodes CASSSPTAAYEQYF. The chain joins TRBV6-5 to TRBJ2-7; D unresolved. Looked up from germline, CDR1 is MNHEY and CDR2 is SVGAGI. The CDR3 runs to 14 residues. V was cut by 4 bases and J by 2 bases, with 12 bases left in between.

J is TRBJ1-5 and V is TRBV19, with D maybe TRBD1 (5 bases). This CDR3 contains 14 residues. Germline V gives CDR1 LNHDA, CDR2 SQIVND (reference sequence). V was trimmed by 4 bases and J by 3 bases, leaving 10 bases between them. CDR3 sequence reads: CASSTGRDNQPQHF. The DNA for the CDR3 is TGTGCCAGTAGTACCGGCAGGGACAATCAGCCCCAGCATTTT.

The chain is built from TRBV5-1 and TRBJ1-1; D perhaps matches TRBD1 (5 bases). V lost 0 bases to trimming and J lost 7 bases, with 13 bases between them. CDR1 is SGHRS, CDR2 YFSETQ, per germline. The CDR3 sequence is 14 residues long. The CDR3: CASSLGGRVDEAFF. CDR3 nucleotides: TGCGCCAGCAGCTTGGGTGGCAGGGTCGATGAAGCTTTCTTT.

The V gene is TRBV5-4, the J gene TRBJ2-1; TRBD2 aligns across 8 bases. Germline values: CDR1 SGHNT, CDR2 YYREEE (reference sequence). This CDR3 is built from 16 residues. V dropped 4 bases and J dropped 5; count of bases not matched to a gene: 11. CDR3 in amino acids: CASSTGVRAGDNEQFF. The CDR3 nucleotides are TGTGCCAGCAGCACTGGGGTACGAGCGGGAGACAATGAGCAGTTCTTC.

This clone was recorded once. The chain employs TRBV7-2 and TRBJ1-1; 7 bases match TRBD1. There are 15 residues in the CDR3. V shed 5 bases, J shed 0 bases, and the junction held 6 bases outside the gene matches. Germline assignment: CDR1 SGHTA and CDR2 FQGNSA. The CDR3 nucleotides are TGTGCCAGCAGCCCCCAAACAGGGGTGAACACTGAAGCTTTCTTT. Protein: CASSPQTGVNTEAFF.